Reported below is one T cell receptor beta chain. The data derive from a study of OX40 agonist ivuxolimab in advanced cancers. The germline V gene has CDR1 SQVTM and CDR2 ANQGSEA. The ends lost 7 bases at V and 10 bases at J; junction bases unmatched: 6. The CDR3 runs 13 residues. Here immunoSEQ multiplex PCR was the method, and the copy in TCRdb shows in-frame clones only, minus some. The profile shows approximately 67,000 clones, around 82% of them singletons. The material was CD4+ or CD8+ T cells sorted from blood, obtained in a trial of the OX40 agonist ivuxolimab. The TCR sequence derives from an adult with an advanced solid tumor such as melanoma, head and neck, liver or kidney cancer. The J gene is TRBJ2-1, the V gene TRBV29-1; 14 bases map to TRBD2. The CDR3 loop reads CSGGTSGGSEQFF. CDR3 coding DNA: TGCAGCGGAGGGACTAGCGGGGGCTCGGAGCAGTTCTTC.